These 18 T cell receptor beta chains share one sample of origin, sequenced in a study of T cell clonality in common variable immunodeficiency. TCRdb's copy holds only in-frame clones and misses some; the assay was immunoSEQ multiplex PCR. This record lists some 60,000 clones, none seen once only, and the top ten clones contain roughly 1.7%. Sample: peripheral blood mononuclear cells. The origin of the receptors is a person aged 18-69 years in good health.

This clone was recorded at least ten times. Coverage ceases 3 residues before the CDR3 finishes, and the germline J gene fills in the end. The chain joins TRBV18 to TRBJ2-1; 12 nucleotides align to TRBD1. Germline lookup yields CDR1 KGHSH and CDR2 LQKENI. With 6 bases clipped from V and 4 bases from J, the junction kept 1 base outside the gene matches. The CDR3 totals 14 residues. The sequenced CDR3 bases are TGTGCCAGCTCGGGACAGGGGGCATACAATGAG. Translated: CASSGQGAYNE. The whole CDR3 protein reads CASSGQGAYNEQFF.

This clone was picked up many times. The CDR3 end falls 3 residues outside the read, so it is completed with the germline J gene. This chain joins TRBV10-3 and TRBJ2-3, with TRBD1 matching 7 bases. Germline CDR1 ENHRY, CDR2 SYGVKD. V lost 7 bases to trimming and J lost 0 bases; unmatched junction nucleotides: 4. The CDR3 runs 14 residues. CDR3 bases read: TGTGCCATCACCCGACAGGGCAGCACAGATACG. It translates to CAITRQGSTDT. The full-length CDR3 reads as CAITRQGSTDTQYF.

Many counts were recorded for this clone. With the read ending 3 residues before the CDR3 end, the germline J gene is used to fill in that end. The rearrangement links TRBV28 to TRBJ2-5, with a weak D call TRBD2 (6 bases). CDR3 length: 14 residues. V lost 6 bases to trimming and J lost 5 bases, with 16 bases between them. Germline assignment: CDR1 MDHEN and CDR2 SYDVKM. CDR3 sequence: CASSLAYSKETQYF. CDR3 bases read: TGTGCCAGCAGCCTAGCGTACAGTAAGGAGACC.

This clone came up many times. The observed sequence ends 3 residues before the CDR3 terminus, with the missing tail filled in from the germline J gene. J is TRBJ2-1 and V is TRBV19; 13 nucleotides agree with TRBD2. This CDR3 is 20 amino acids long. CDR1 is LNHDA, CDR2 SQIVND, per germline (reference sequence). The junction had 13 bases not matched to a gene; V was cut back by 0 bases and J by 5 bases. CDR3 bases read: TGTGCCAGTAGTATAGATCAAGTAGGACTAGCGGGAGTGGTAGACAATGAG. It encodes CASSIDQVGLAGVVDNE. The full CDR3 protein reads CASSIDQVGLAGVVDNEQFF.

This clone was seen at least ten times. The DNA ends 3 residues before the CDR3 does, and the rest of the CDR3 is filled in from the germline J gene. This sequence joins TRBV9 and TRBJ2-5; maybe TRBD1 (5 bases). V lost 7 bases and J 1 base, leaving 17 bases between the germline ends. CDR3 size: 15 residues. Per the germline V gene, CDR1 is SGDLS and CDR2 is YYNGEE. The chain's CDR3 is CASSNTWGPQETQYF. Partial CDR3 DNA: TGTGCCAGCTCCAACACTTGGGGCCCCCAAGAGACC.

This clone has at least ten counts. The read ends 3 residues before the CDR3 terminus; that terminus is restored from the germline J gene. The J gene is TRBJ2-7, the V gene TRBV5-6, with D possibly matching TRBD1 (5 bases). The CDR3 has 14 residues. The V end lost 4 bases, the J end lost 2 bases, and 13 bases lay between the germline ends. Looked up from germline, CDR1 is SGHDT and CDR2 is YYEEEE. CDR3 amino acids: CASSPWGRAYEQYF. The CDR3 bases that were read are TGTGCCAGCAGCCCCTGGGGCAGAGCCTACGAG.

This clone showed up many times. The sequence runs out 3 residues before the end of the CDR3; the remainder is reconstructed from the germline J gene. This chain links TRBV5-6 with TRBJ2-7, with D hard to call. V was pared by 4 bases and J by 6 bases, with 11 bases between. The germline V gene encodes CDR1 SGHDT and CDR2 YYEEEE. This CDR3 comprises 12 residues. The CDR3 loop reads CASSPGGSEQYF. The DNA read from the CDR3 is TGTGCCAGCAGCCCCGGCGGCTCCGAG.

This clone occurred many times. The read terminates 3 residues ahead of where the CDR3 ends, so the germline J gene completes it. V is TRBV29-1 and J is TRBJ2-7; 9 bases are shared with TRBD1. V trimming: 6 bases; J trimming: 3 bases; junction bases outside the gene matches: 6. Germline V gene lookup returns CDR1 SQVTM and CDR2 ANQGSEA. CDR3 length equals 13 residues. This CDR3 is CSVGPGQGYEQYF. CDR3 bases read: TGCAGCGTGGGTCCGGGACAGGGCTACGAG.

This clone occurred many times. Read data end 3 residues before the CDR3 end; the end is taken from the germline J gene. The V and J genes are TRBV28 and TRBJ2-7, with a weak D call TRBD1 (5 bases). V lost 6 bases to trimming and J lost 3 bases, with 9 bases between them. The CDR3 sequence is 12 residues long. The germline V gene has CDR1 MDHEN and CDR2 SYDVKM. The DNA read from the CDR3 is TGTGCCAGCAGACAGGTTGGCTACGAG. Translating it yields CASRQVGYE. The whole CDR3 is CASRQVGYEQYF.

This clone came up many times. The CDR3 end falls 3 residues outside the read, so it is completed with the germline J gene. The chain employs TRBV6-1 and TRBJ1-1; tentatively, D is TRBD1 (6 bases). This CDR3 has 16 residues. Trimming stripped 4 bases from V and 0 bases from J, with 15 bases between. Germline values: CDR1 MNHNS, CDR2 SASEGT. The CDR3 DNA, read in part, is TGTGCCAGCAGTGCCCCCGGGACAATCATGAACACTGAA. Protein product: CASSAPGTIMNTE. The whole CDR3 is CASSAPGTIMNTEAFF.

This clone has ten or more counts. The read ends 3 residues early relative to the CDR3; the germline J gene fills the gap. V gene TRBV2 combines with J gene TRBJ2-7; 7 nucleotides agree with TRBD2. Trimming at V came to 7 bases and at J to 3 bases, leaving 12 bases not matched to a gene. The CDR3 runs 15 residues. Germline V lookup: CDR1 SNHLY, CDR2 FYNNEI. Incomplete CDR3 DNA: TGTGCCAGCACGCGGGGAGGGCTCTTAAACTACGAG. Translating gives CASTRGGLLNYE. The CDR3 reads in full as CASTRGGLLNYEQYF.

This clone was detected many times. CDR3 region: CASNPRPPTDTQYF. Incomplete CDR3 DNA: TGTGCCAGCAATCCTAGACCACCAACAGATACG. The V and J genes are TRBV6-4 and TRBJ2-3; D unclear. The missing CDR3 end, 3 residues past where the read stops, is filled in from the germline J gene. The CDR3 runs 14 residues. Trimming left V 7 bases short and J 3 bases short, with 14 bases between. From germline, CDR1 is MRHNA and CDR2 SNTAGT.

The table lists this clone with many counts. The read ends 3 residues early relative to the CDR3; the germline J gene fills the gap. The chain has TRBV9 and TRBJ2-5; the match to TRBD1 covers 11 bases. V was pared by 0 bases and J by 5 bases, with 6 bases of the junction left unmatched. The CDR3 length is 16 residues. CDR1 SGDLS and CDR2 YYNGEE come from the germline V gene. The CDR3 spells CASSVGGQGERETQYF. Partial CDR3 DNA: TGTGCCAGCAGCGTAGGGGGACAGGGGGAGCGGGAGACC. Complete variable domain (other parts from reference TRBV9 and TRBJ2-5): DSGVTQTPKHLITATGQRVTLRCSPRSGDLSVYWYQQSLDQGLQFLIQYYNGEERAKGNILERFSAQQFPDLHSELNLSSLELGDSALYFCASSVGGQGERETQYFGPGTRLLVL.

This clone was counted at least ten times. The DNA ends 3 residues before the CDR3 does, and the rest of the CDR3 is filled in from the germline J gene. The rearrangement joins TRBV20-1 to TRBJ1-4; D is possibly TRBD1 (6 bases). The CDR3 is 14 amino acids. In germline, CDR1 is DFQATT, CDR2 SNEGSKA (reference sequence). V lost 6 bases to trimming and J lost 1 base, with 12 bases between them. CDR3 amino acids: CSAPTGLTNEKLFF. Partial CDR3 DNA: TGCAGTGCCCCTACAGGGTTAACTAATGAAAAA.

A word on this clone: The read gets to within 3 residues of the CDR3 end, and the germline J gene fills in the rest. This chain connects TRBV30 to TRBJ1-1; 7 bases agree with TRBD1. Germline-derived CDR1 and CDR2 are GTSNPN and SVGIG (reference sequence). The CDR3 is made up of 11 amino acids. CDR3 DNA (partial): TGTGCCTGGAACAGCGCCAGGGGG. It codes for CAWNSARG. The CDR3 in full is CAWNSARGAFF.

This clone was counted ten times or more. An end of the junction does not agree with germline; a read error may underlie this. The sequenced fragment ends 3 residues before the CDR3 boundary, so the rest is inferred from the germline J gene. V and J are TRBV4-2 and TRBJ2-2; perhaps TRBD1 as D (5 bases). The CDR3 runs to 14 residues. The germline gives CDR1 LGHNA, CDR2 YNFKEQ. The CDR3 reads CASSAYGADGELFF. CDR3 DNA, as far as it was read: TGCGCCAGCAGCGCCTATGGGGCCGACGGGGAG.

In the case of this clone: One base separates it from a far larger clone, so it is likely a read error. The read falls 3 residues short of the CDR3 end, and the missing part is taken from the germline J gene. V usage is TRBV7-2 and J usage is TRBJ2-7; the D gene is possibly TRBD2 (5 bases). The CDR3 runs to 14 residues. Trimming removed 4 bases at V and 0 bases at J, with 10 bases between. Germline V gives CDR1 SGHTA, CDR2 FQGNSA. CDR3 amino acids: CASSWNGVSYEQYF. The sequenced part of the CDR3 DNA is TGTGCCAGCAGCTGGAACGGGGTCTCCTACGAG.

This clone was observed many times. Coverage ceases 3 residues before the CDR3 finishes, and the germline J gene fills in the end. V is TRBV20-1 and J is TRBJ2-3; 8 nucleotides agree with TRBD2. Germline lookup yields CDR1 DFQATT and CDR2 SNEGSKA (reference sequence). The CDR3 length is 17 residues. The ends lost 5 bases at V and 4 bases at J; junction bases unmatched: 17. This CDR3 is CSAEGLAGARRADTQYF. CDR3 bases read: TGCAGTGCTGAAGGCCTAGCGGGTGCGAGACGTGCAGATACG.